This TCR beta chain was observed in a study of blood T cell repertoires in COVID-19. TCRdb's copy holds only in-frame clones and misses some; the assay was immunoSEQ multiplex PCR. The sample has roughly 300,000 clones; 70% to 90% are singletons. Germline CDR1 and CDR2: ENHRY and SYGVKD. The ends were cut back, 2 bases at V and 9 bases at J, with 14 bases in the middle. CDR3 length: 14 residues. The gene calls are TRBV10-3 and TRBJ1-5; D is ambiguous. Input material: peripheral blood. This receptor was obtained from a man younger than 35 with active or convalescent COVID-19. This chain's CDR3 is CAISETVDIPPQHF. CDR3 coding DNA: TGTGCCATCAGTGAGACGGTTGACATACCGCCCCAGCATTTT.